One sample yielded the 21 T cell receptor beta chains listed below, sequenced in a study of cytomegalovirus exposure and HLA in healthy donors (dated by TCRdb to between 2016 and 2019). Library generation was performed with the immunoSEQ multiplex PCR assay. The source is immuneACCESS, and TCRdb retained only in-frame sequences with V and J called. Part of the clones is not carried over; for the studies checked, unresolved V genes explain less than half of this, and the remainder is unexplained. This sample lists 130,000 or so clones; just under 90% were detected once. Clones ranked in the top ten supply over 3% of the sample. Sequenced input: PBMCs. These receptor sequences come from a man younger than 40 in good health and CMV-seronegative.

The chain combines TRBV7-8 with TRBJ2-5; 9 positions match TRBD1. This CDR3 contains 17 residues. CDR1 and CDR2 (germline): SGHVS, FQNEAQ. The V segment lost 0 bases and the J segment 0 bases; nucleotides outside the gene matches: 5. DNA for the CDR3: TGTGCCAGCAGCTTAGCGTGGACAGGGGAGTACCAAGAGACCCAGTACTTC. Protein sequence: CASSLAWTGEYQETQYF.

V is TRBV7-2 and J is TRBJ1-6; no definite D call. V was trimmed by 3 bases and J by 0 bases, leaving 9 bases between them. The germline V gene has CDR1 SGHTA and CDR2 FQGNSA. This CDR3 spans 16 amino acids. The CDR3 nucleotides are TGTGCCAGCAGCTTGAGCGTAATCTCCTATAATTCACCCCTCCACTTT. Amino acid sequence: CASSLSVISYNSPLHF. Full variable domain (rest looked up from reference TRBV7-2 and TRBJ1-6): GAGVSQSPSNKVTEKGKDVELRCDPISGHTALYWYRQSLGQGLEFLIYFQGNSAPDKSGLPSDRFSAERTGGSVSTLTIQRTQQEDSAVYLCASSLSVISYNSPLHFGNGTRLTVT.

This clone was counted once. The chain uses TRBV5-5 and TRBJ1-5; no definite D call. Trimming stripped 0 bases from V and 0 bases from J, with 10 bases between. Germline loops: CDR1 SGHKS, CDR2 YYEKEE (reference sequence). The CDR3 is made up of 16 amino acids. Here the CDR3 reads CASSLVAGNSNQPQHF. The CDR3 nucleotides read TGTGCCAGCAGCTTGGTGGCAGGTAATAGCAATCAGCCCCAGCATTTT.

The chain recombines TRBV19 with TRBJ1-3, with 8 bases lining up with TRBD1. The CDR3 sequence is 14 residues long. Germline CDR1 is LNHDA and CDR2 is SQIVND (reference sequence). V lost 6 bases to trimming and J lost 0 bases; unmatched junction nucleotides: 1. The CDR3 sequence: CASSRGLSGNTIYF. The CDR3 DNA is TGTGCCAGTAGCAGGGGGCTCTCTGGAAACACCATATATTTT.

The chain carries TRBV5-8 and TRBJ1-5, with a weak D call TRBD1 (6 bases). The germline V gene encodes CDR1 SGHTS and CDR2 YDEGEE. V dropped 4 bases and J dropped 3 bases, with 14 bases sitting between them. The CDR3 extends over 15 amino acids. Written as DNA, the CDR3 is TGTGCCAGCAGCCGCGGACAGACAGTCAATCAGCCCCAGCATTTT. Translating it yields CASSRGQTVNQPQHF. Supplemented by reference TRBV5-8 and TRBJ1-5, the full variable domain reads EAGVTQSPTHLIKTRGQQATLRCSPISGHTSVYWYQQALGLGLQFLLWYDEGEERNRGNFPPRFSGRQFPNYSSELNVNALELEDSALYLCASSRGQTVNQPQHFGDGTRLSIL.

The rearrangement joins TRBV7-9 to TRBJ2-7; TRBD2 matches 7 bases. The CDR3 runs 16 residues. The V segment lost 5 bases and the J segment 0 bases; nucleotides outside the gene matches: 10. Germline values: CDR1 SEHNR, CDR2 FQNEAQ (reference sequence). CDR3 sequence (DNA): TGTGCCAGCAGCCCGAGGGAGGGGAGAAGCTCCTACGAGCAGTACTTC. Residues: CASSPREGRSSYEQYF.

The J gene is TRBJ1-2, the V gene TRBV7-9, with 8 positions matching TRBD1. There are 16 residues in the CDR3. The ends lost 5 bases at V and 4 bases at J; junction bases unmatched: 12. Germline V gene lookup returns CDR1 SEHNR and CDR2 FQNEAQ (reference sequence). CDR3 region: CASSETPRDRIYGYTF. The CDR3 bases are TGTGCCAGCAGCGAAACCCCTCGGGACAGGATCTATGGCTACACCTTC.

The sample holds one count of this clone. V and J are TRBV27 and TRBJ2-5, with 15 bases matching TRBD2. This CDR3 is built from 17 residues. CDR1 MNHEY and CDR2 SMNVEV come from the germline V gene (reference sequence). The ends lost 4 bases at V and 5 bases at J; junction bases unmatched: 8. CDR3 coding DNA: TGTGCCAGCAGTTCCTGGACTAGCGGGGGGGCATATGAGACCCAGTACTTC. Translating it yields CASSSWTSGGAYETQYF.

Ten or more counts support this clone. The CDR3 region has the DNA TGTGCCAGCAGCGCCGGACTAGCGGCGTACGAGCAGTACTTC. Translating gives CASSAGLAAYEQYF. The chain recombines TRBV7-6 with TRBJ2-7, with 10 nucleotides matching TRBD2. The CDR3 is 14 amino acids. The trim removed 5 bases at V and 4 bases at J, leaving 5 bases unmatched. Germline values: CDR1 SGHVS, CDR2 FNYEAQ.

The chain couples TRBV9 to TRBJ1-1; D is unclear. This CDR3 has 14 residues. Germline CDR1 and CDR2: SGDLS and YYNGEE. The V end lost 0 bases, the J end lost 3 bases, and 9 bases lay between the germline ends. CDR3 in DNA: TGTGCCAGCAGCGTAGATATCGTAGACACTGAAGCTTTCTTT. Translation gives CASSVDIVDTEAFF. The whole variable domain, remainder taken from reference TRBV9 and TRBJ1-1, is DSGVTQTPKHLITATGQRVTLRCSPRSGDLSVYWYQQSLDQGLQFLIQYYNGEERAKGNILERFSAQQFPDLHSELNLSSLELGDSALYFCASSVDIVDTEAFFGQGTRLTVV.

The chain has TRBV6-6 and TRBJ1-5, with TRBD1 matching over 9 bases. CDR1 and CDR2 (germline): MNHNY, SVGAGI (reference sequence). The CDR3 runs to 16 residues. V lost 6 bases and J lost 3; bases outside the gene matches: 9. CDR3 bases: TGTGCCAGCAGGGCATCCGGGACAGGGCTCAATCAGCCCCAGCATTTT. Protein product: CASRASGTGLNQPQHF.

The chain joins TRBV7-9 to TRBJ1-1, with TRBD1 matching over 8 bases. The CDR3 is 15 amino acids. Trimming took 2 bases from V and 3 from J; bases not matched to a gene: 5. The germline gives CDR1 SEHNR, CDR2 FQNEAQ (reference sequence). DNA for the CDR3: TGTGCCAGCAGCTTAAGGGACAGGTCTTACACTGAAGCTTTCTTT. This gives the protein CASSLRDRSYTEAFF.

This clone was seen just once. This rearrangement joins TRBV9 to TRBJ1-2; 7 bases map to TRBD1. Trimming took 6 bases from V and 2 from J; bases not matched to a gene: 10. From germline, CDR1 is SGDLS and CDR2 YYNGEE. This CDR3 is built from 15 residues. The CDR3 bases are TGTGCCAGCAATGCCAGGACAGGAGCGAACTATGGCTACACCTTC. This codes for CASNARTGANYGYTF. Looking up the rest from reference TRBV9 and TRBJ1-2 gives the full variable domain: DSGVTQTPKHLITATGQRVTLRCSPRSGDLSVYWYQQSLDQGLQFLIQYYNGEERAKGNILERFSAQQFPDLHSELNLSSLELGDSALYFCASNARTGANYGYTFGSGTRLTVV.

CDR3 coding DNA: TGTGCCAGCAGTCCAGCTCGACAGGGGGACTCCTACGAGCAGTACTTC. Translating it yields CASSPARQGDSYEQYF. This sequence joins TRBV27 and TRBJ2-7, with TRBD1 matching 9 bases. Germline values: CDR1 MNHEY, CDR2 SMNVEV (reference sequence). V shed 5 bases and J 0 bases; nucleotides not matched to a gene: 8. The CDR3 runs to 16 residues.

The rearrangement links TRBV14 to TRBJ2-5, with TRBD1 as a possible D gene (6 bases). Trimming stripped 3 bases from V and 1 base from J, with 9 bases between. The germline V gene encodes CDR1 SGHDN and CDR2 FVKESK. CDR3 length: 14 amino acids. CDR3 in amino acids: CASSQTTGQETQYF. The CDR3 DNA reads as TGTGCCAGCAGCCAGACGACAGGCCAAGAGACCCAGTACTTC.

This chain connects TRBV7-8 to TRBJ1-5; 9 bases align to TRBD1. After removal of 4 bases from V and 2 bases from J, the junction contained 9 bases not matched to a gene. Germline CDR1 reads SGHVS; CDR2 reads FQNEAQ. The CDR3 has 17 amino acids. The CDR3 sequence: CASSSGQGLRGNQPQHF. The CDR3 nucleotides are TGTGCCAGCAGCTCGGGACAGGGATTAAGAGGCAATCAGCCCCAGCATTTT.

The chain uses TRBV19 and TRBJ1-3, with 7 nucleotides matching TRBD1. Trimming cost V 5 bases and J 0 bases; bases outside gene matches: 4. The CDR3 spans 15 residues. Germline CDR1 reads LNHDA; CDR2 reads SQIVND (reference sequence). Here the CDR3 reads CASSVGTASGNTIYF. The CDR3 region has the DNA TGTGCCAGTAGTGTCGGGACAGCCTCTGGAAACACCATATATTTT.

The chain's CDR3 is CSAGNYEQYF. CDR3 bases: TGCAGTGCCGGGAACTACGAGCAGTACTTC. The chain recombines TRBV20-1 with TRBJ2-7; D is possibly TRBD2 (5 bases). Germline assignment: CDR1 DFQATT and CDR2 SNEGSKA (reference sequence). V shed 6 bases and J shed 3 bases, with 6 bases lying between them. CDR3 length equals 10 residues.

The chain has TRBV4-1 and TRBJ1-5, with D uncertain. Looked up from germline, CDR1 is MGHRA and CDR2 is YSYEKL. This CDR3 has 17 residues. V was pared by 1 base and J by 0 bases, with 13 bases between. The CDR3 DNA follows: TGCGCCAGCAGCCAAGGGAGGGCCCGCTATAGCAATCAGCCCCAGCATTTT. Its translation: CASSQGRARYSNQPQHF.

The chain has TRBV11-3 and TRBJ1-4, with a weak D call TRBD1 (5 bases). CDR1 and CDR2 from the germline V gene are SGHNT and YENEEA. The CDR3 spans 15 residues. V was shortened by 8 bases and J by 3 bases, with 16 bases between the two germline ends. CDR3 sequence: CASRTPGLSNEKLFF. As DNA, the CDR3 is TGTGCCAGCCGCACCCCAGGGCTTTCTAATGAAAAACTGTTTTTT.

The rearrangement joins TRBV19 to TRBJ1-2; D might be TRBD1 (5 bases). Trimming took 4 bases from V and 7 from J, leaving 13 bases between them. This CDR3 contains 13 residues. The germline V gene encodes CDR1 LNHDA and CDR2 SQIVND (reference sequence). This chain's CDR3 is CASSTFQGGGYTF. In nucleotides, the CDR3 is TGTGCCAGTAGTACGTTCCAGGGTGGTGGCTACACCTTC.